The 18 T cell receptor beta chains in this list originate from one sample, sequenced in a study of T cell responses to AZD1222 COVID-19 vaccine. Sequencing used immunoSEQ multiplex PCR; TCRdb keeps in-frame clones, though not all of them. The data contain some 150,000 clones, about 91% of them singletons. The sequenced sample was peripheral blood, obtained on day 0 of AZD1222 vaccination. Every receptor here comes from an adult in good health.

This chain joins TRBV5-4 and TRBJ2-7, with D possibly matching TRBD2 (5 bases). From germline, CDR1 is SGHNT and CDR2 YYREEE (reference sequence). Deletions cut 4 bases from V and 0 bases from J, with 11 bases between. The CDR3 extends over 14 amino acids. The CDR3 region is CASSLLGRSYEQYF. CDR3 sequence (DNA): TGTGCCAGCAGCCTACTAGGGCGCTCCTACGAGCAGTACTTC.

The chain combines TRBV6-1 with TRBJ1-2; D is possibly TRBD1 (5 bases). The CDR3 covers 17 residues. Between the trimmed V and J ends, which lost 1 base and 0 bases, there was a span of 15 bases. Per the germline V gene, CDR1 is MNHNS and CDR2 is SASEGT. CDR3 bases: TGTGCCAGCAGTGAAGGGGGGAGGGTGCGGGCTAACTATGGCTACACCTTC. It specifies CASSEGGRVRANYGYTF.

The CDR3 reads CASTPGDSGAQGYTF. CDR3 sequence (DNA): TGTGCCAGCACCCCCGGGGACAGCGGTGCGCAAGGCTACACCTTC. The chain joins TRBV9 to TRBJ1-2, with 7 bases identical to TRBD1. This CDR3 is built from 15 residues. The V gene's germline CDR1 is SGDLS and CDR2 YYNGEE. The V gene end was trimmed by 6 bases and the J gene end by 8 bases; junction bases not matched to a gene: 16.

This clone was seen only once. The V call is TRBV3-1 (or the pseudogene TRBV3-2), the J call TRBJ2-5; perhaps TRBD2 as D (6 bases). V lost 1 base and J 5 bases, leaving 20 bases between the germline ends. The germline CDR1 and CDR2 sequences are LGHDT and YNNKEL (reference sequence). This CDR3 region has 17 residues. CDR3: CASSQVGRAGRMETQYF. The CDR3 DNA follows: TGTGCCAGCAGCCAAGTGGGACGCGCGGGGCGAATGGAGACCCAGTACTTC.

This clone was counted once. The chain carries TRBV11-2 and TRBJ1-5, with 8 positions matching TRBD1. The CDR3 consists of 17 residues. J lost 7 bases, V lost 3 bases, and 14 bases had no gene match. Germline CDR1 SGHAT, CDR2 FQNNGV. In DNA, the CDR3 is TGTGCCAGCAGCTTGGGCCCGGGACAGGCGGTGGCGCAGCCCCAGCATTTT. Translating gives CASSLGPGQAVAQPQHF.

This sequence joins TRBV7-7 and TRBJ2-2; D might be TRBD2 (6 bases). Trimming cost V 5 bases and J 2 bases, with 12 bases left between them. The CDR3 has 15 residues. Germline values: CDR1 SSHAT, CDR2 FNYEAQ (reference sequence). CDR3 loop: CASSGTGVNTGELFF. The CDR3 DNA sequence: TGTGCCAGCAGCGGGACGGGGGTTAACACCGGGGAGCTGTTTTTT.

The chain employs TRBV11-3 and TRBJ2-1, with 8 positions matching TRBD2. Germline V lookup: CDR1 SGHNT, CDR2 YENEEA. The junction had 7 bases not matched to a gene; V was cut back by 1 base and J by 2 bases. The CDR3 runs to 17 residues. The CDR3 bases are TGTGCCAGCAGCTTAGGGGTAGCGGGGCAAACCTACAATGAGCAGTTCTTC. Translating gives CASSLGVAGQTYNEQFF.

The chain links TRBV30 to TRBJ2-5; D is perhaps TRBD2 (6 bases). Germline loops: CDR1 GTSNPN, CDR2 SVGIG (reference sequence). V was clipped by 0 bases and J by 3 bases, with 8 bases between them. The length of the CDR3 is 13 residues. CDR3 nucleotide sequence: TGTGCCTGGAGTGTATGGAGGGAAGAGACCCAGTACTTC. This gives the protein CAWSVWREETQYF. Together with reference TRBV30 and TRBJ2-5, the CDR3 gives the full variable domain: SQTIHQWPATLVQPVGSPLSLECTVEGTSNPNLYWYRQAAGRGLQLLFYSVGIGQISSEVPQNLSASRPQDRQFILSSKKLLLSDSGFYLCAWSVWREETQYFGPGTRLLVL.

As for this clone: The identical CDR3 is also encoded by other nucleotide sequences in the sample. The chain has TRBV11-2 and TRBJ1-1, with a tentative D call TRBD1 (5 bases). The CDR3 length is 13 residues. Trimming pared 1 base from V and 5 bases from J, leaving 8 bases between. Looked up from germline, CDR1 is SGHAT and CDR2 is FQNNGV. The DNA for the CDR3 is TGTGCCAGCAGCTTAGGGTGGGGGACTGAAGCTTTCTTT. Amino acid sequence: CASSLGWGTEAFF.

The gene calls are TRBV7-2 and TRBJ1-3; 12 nucleotides agree with TRBD1. V lost 5 bases to trimming and J lost 4 bases; unmatched junction nucleotides: 6. The CDR3 totals 16 residues. CDR1 is SGHTA, CDR2 FQGNSA, per germline. CDR3 in amino acids: CASSRRDRGPGNTIYF. As DNA, the CDR3 is TGTGCCAGCAGCCGCCGGGACAGGGGGCCAGGAAACACCATATATTTT. The full variable domain, rest sourced from reference TRBV7-2 and TRBJ1-3, is GAGVSQSPSNKVTEKGKDVELRCDPISGHTALYWYRQSLGQGLEFLIYFQGNSAPDKSGLPSDRFSAERTGGSVSTLTIQRTQQEDSAVYLCASSRRDRGPGNTIYFGEGSWLTVV.

The chain employs TRBV27 and TRBJ2-7; D may be TRBD1 (5 bases). The CDR3 runs 14 residues. Germline CDR1 reads MNHEY; CDR2 reads SMNVEV (reference sequence). V was trimmed by 2 bases and J by 0 bases, leaving 8 bases between them. The CDR3 loop is CASSLQGSSYEQYF. For the CDR3, the DNA is TGTGCCAGCAGTTTACAGGGTAGCTCCTACGAGCAGTACTTC.

This chain links TRBV2 with TRBJ1-5, with 7 bases matching TRBD1. CDR1 and CDR2 from the germline V gene are SNHLY and FYNNEI. V lost 6 bases and J lost 5; bases outside the gene matches: 10. The CDR3 has 15 residues. CDR3 DNA sequence: TGTGCCAGCAGCCAGGGGGGAGGGGCGCATCAGCCCCAGCATTTT. This gives the protein CASSQGGGAHQPQHF.

This clone was counted a single time. This chain connects TRBV5-6 to TRBJ1-2; unclear D gene. CDR1 SGHDT and CDR2 YYEEEE come from the germline V gene. This CDR3 is built from 13 residues. V was shortened by 4 bases and J by 3 bases, with 10 bases between the two germline ends. CDR3 loop: CASSPAEYYGYTF. The DNA of the CDR3 is TGTGCCAGCAGCCCGGCAGAGTACTATGGCTACACCTTC.

The chain joins TRBV6-5 to TRBJ1-4; D is ambiguous. Germline V gene lookup returns CDR1 MNHEY and CDR2 SVGAGI. The V and J ends lost 2 bases and 0 bases respectively, with 7 bases between them. CDR3 length: 15 residues. Written as DNA, the CDR3 is TGTGCCAGCAGTTACGGGCGGACAACTAATGAAAAACTGTTTTTT. As protein: CASSYGRTTNEKLFF.

The chain has TRBV7-2 and TRBJ1-1; possible D gene TRBD1, 5 bases. The germline V gene has CDR1 SGHTA and CDR2 FQGNSA. V lost 1 base and J 4 bases, leaving 10 bases between the germline ends. The CDR3 runs to 14 residues. This chain's CDR3 is CASSLGGFATEAFF. Written as DNA, the CDR3 is TGTGCCAGCAGCTTAGGGGGGTTCGCCACTGAAGCTTTCTTT.

The J gene is TRBJ1-4, the V gene TRBV18; 7 nucleotides line up with TRBD1. The junction had 21 bases not matched to a gene; V was cut back by 0 bases and J by 5 bases. The germline CDR1 and CDR2 sequences are KGHSH and LQKENI. The CDR3 consists of 21 residues. This CDR3 reads CASSPPSQTGSQKELNEKLFF. DNA of the CDR3: TGTGCCAGCTCACCACCATCCCAGACAGGGTCACAGAAGGAACTAAATGAAAAACTGTTTTTT. Full variable domain (outside the CDR3, taken from reference TRBV18 and TRBJ1-4): NAGVMQNPRHLVRRRGQEARLRCSPMKGHSHVYWYRQLPEEGLKFMVYLQKENIIDESGMPKERFSAEFPKEGPSILRIQQVVRGDSAAYFCASSPPSQTGSQKELNEKLFFGSGTQLSVL.

The chain couples TRBV13 to TRBJ1-1; tentative D call: TRBD1 (6 bases). V was pared by 4 bases and J by 1 base, with 13 bases between. CDR3 length: 15 residues. From germline, CDR1 is PRHDT and CDR2 FYEKMQ (reference sequence). CDR3 residues: CASSYPTGRNTEAFF. The CDR3, as DNA: TGTGCCAGCAGCTATCCCACAGGGAGGAACACTGAAGCTTTCTTT.

The chain combines TRBV2 with TRBJ1-6; unclear D gene. This CDR3 spans 15 amino acids. V gave up 3 bases and J gave up 0 bases, with 6 bases separating them. CDR1 and CDR2 (germline): SNHLY, FYNNEI. The CDR3 is CASSEYVSYNSPLHF. The CDR3 nucleotides read TGTGCCAGCAGTGAGTACGTCTCCTATAATTCACCCCTCCACTTT.